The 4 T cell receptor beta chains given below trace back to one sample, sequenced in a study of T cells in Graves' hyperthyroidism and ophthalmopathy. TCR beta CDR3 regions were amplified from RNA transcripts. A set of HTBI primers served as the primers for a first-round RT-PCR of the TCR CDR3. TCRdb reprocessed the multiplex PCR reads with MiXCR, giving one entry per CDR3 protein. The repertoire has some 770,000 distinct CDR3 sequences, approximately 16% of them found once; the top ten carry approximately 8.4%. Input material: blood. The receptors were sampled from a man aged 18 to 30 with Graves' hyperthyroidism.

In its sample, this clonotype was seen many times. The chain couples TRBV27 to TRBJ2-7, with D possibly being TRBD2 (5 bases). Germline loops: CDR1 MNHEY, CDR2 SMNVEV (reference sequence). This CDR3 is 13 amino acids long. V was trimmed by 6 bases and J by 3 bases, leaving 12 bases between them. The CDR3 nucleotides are TGTGCCAGCAGCCGGAGCGGACTCTACGAGCAGTACTTC. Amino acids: CASSRSGLYEQYF.

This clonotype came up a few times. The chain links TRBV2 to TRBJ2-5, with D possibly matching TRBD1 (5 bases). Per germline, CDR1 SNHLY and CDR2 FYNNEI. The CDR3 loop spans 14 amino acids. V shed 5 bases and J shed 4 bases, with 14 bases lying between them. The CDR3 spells CASSPDRNRETQYF. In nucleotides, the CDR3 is TGTGCCAGCAGTCCTGACAGAAACCGAGAGACCCAGTACTTC.

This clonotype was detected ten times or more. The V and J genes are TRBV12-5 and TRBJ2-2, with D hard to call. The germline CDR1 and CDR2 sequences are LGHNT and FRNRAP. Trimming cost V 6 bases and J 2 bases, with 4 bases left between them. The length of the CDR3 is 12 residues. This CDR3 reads CASGFNTGELFF. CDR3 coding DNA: TGTGCTAGTGGGTTCAACACCGGGGAGCTGTTTTTT.

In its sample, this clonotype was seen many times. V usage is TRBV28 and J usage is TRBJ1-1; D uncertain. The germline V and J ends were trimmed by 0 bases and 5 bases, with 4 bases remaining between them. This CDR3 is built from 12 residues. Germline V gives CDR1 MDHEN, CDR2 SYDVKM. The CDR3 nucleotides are TGTGCCAGCAGTTTATGGCGGACTGAAGCTTTCTTT. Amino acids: CASSLWRTEAFF.